The rows below give T cell receptor beta chains drawn from one sample of a study of early T cells in non-severe SARS-CoV-2 infection. TCRdb reanalysed the 5' RACE reads using MiXCR and keeps one entry per CDR3 protein. The table includes approximately 70,000 distinct CDR3 sequences, about 10% detected once. Sequencing was performed on whole blood. The receptors originated from an adult who was a healthcare worker with PCR-confirmed SARS-CoV-2 infection or an uninfected control (not recorded which). Each CDR3 is given with its conserved first and last residue. Each record gives: V gene, J gene, CDR3 protein.

TRBV12-3/TRBV12-4	TRBJ2-1	CASSLAEAGGRPYNEQFF
TRBV20-1	TRBJ2-3	CSARGGASGSDTQYF
TRBV5-1	TRBJ1-2	CASSYTVPASNYGYTF
TRBV7-2	TRBJ1-2	CASSQEDSYYGYTF
TRBV6-5	TRBJ2-1	CASSYSILAGISSYNEQFF
TRBV27	TRBJ1-2	CASSFRGRVGYTF
TRBV5-1	TRBJ2-1	CATTGGPTYNEQFF
TRBV5-6	TRBJ2-1	CASSRINEQFF
TRBV7-8	TRBJ2-1	CASGAGYPSYNEQFF
TRBV27	TRBJ2-1	CASSRRGEQFF
TRBV13	TRBJ2-1	CASSFGGRANEQFF
TRBV29-1	TRBJ2-7	CSVAPWDRGEQYF
TRBV5-1	TRBJ2-1	CASSLGQGGVNEQFF
TRBV9	TRBJ2-7	CASSGGLSYEQYF
TRBV29-1	TRBJ2-1	CSAFPDGYNEQFF
TRBV20-1	TRBJ2-5	CSARWGDQETQYF
TRBV9	TRBJ2-1	CASSTEVAWGGEQFF
TRBV7-2	TRBJ2-3	CASSFASVTDTQYF
TRBV7-2	TRBJ2-3	CASSSRGDTQYF
TRBV7-2	TRBJ2-7	CASSLELVYEQYF
TRBV7-3	TRBJ2-1	CASSPHGGALGNNEQFF
TRBV10-3	TRBJ2-3	CATLAGEADSQYF
TRBV7-9	TRBJ1-6	CASSLGRDSPLHF
TRBV7-6	TRBJ1-5	CASSLGDGQSHLHF
TRBV11-1	TRBJ1-2	CASSLDNTRNYGYTF
TRBV13	TRBJ1-5	CASSSGLHSNQPQHF
TRBV9	TRBJ2-3	CASSGRQGLFSRDTQYF
TRBV11-2	TRBJ1-2	CASSFGTGNYGYTF
TRBV6-1	TRBJ1-2	CASSAGQGPYTF
TRBV4-1	TRBJ1-1	CASSQVGGRGTEAFF
TRBV7-2	TRBJ1-2	CASSSNIGTAYGYTF
TRBV9	TRBJ2-5	CASSGRLAGAPQETQYF
TRBV7-2	TRBJ1-5	CASSPSPGGREPQHF
TRBV21-1	TRBJ2-1	CASTGRTAMSF
TRBV6-4	TRBJ2-7	CASSDGGGYEQYF
TRBV7-2	TRBJ2-5	CASSSQTRTGSQMYF
TRBV19	TRBJ2-4	CASSKSNPRGRAATKNIQYF
TRBV11-1	TRBJ1-1	CASSLRDRNTEAFF
TRBV11-3	TRBJ2-1	CASSLNTDPAWDEQFF
TRBV7-2	TRBJ2-1	CASSSQGLAGYNEQFF
TRBV12-3/TRBV12-4	TRBJ2-7	CASSPAKGQVQSYEQYF
TRBV6-4	TRBJ2-3	CASSETSGRTDTQYF
TRBV6-5	TRBJ1-2	CASSLGQGLGYTF
TRBV14	TRBJ1-2	CASSQGSGIYGYTF
TRBV27	TRBJ1-3	CASSLREGGTIYF
TRBV10-3	TRBJ2-7	CAISRQGFYEQYF
TRBV13	TRBJ2-1	CASRRGLPGVAYNEQFF
TRBV7-2	TRBJ2-5	CASSLMGGEETQYF
TRBV6-2/TRBV6-3	TRBJ2-2	CASSYSSQGAGELFF
TRBV24-1	TRBJ2-3	CATSEVDLGIGTDTQYF
TRBV7-9	TRBJ1-1	CASSLAQGADTEAFF
TRBV20-1	TRBJ1-2	CSASLGLRSTF
TRBV20-1	TRBJ1-5	CSAKGQGYQPQHF
TRBV11-1	TRBJ2-2	CASSLEARGSTGELFF